These T cell receptor beta chains were read from a single sample in a study of T cells after yellow fever vaccination. TCRdb re-analysed the 5' RACE reads in MiXCR, keeping a single row per CDR3 protein. Counted here are just under 600,000 distinct CDR3 sequences, around an eighth occurring once; the ten biggest clones make up around an eighth. Sequences were derived from PBMCs, sampled on the day of the yellow fever booster vaccination. The source of these receptors is a young man who received the YFV17D yellow fever vaccine. The CDR3 runs from the conserved cysteine through the conserved F or W. A D gene is named only where the DNA matches it firmly. Expanded clones are given a class, and other clones once, few, many or no size at all.

>TRBV15|few|TRBJ2-2|NA
TGTGCCACCAGCATTACAGGCCCTCGTGGGAGCGGGGAGCTGTTTTTT
CATSITGPRGSGELFF
>TRBV20-1|NA|TRBJ2-1|NA
TGCAGTGCTAAGATTAACGAGCAGTTCTTC
CSAKINEQFF
>TRBV7-6|NA|TRBJ2-7|NA
TGTGCCAGCAGCAATCCCACGGGGGGCCATTCCTACGAGCAGTACTTC
CASSNPTGGHSYEQYF
>TRBV25-1|NA|TRBJ1-6|TRBD1
TGTGCCAGCAGTGAATTGGACAGGGGGTCGTATAATTCACCCCTCCACTTT
CASSELDRGSYNSPLHF
>TRBV19|few|TRBJ2-6|NA
TGTGCCAGTAGTCTCCAAGACAGGATCTCTGGGGCCAACGTCCTGACTTTC
CASSLQDRISGANVLTF
>TRBV7-6|few|TRBJ2-1|NA
TGTGCCAGCAGCCGAGACCCGCGCTACAATGAGCAGTTCTTC
CASSRDPRYNEQFF
>TRBV9|NA|TRBJ2-1|NA
TGTGCCAGCAGCACCGGACCAACTCTCTACAATGAGCAGTTCTTC
CASSTGPTLYNEQFF
>TRBV6-1|NA|TRBJ1-1|NA
TGTGCCAGCAGCATCAATCGAAGAGCTTTCTTT
CASSINRRAFF
>TRBV7-2|NA|TRBJ1-4|NA
TGTGCCAGCAGCCTCAGGGTTCCTCCTGAAAAACTGTTTTTT
CASSLRVPPEKLFF
>TRBV12-3/TRBV12-4|few|TRBJ1-1|NA
TGTGCCAGCAGTCTCCACAAGAACACTGAAGCTTTCTTT
CASSLHKNTEAFF
>TRBV10-1|NA|TRBJ2-5|NA
TGCGCCAGCAGCCGGAGTCTCGTGGGGGAGACCCAGTACTTC
CASSRSLVGETQYF
>TRBV5-4|NA|TRBJ2-1|NA
TGTGCCAGCAGCTTAGGGACTCCCTCCTACAATGAGCAGTTCTTC
CASSLGTPSYNEQFF
>TRBV15|NA|TRBJ2-1|NA
TGTGCCACCAGCAGAGAAGGGGGGGGTAACAATGAGCAGTTCTTC
CATSREGGGNNEQFF
>TRBV5-4|few|TRBJ2-5|TRBD1
TGTGCCAGCAGCGTGGGACGGGACAGGGGGCACCAAGAGACCCAGTACTTC
CASSVGRDRGHQETQYF
>TRBV3-1|few|TRBJ2-7|NA
TGTGCCAGCAAGGGGACACAGGGTTACGAGCAGTACTTC
CASKGTQGYEQYF
>TRBV20-1|few|TRBJ2-1|NA
TGCAGTGAAAATGGACCAGCTAACTACAATGAGCAGTTCTTC
CSENGPANYNEQFF
>TRBV6-1|many|TRBJ2-2|TRBD2
TGTGCCAGCAGGCAAGGACTAGCGGTACCCACCGGGGAGCTGTTTTTT
CASRQGLAVPTGELFF
>TRBV20-1|NA|TRBJ2-7|TRBD1
TGCAGTGCTCCCATAGGGACAGGGGCTATCTCCTCCAACGAGCAGTACTTC
CSAPIGTGAISSNEQYF
>TRBV12-3/TRBV12-4|NA|TRBJ2-5|NA
TGTGCCAGCAGTTTAACTCCGTCCCGGGAGACCCAGTACTTC
CASSLTPSRETQYF
>TRBV12-3/TRBV12-4|many|TRBJ2-1|NA
TGTGCCAGCAGTTTAGGTAGTGGGTTTTACAATGAGCAGTTCTTC
CASSLGSGFYNEQFF
>TRBV19|few|TRBJ1-1|NA
TGTGCCAGTAGTGTTACAGGGCGTACGACGATGAACACTGAAGCTTTCTTT
CASSVTGRTTMNTEAFF
>TRBV7-6|NA|TRBJ2-3|TRBD2
TGTGCCAGCACCGGGGGACTAGCGGGAGTATGGGGCACAGATATGCAGTATTTT
CASTGGLAGVWGTDMQYF
>TRBV28|once|TRBJ2-1|TRBD1
TGTGCCAGCAGCCTCGGACAGGGGAAGTACAATGAGCAGTTCTTC
CASSLGQGKYNEQFF
>TRBV27|many|TRBJ2-7|NA
TGTGCCAGCAGTTTCGCGGCCGAGCAGTACTTC
CASSFAAEQYF
>TRBV20-1|NA|TRBJ2-5|NA
TGCAGTGCTAACAGAGAAGAGACCCAGTACTTC
CSANREETQYF
>TRBV3-1|NA|TRBJ2-7|NA
TGTGCCAGCAGCCAAGATGTGGGTGGCTACGAGCAGTACTTC
CASSQDVGGYEQYF
>TRBV6-5|NA|TRBJ2-7|NA
TGTGCCAGCAGTTACTCTTCAGGGGATGAGCAGTACTTC
CASSYSSGDEQYF
>TRBV2|NA|TRBJ2-2|NA
TGTGCCAGCAGTGAAGAGTCTATCGCCGGGGAGCTGTTTTTT
CASSEESIAGELFF
>TRBV12-3/TRBV12-4|few|TRBJ2-1|NA
TGTGCCAGCACCCCTAGTAGCTCCTACAATGAGCAGTTCTTC
CASTPSSSYNEQFF
>TRBV15|NA|TRBJ2-7|TRBD1
TGTGCCACCAGCAGAGGGCCCGGGGCGTCCGGACAGGGTTTATACGAGCAGTACTTC
CATSRGPGASGQGLYEQYF
>TRBV7-8|few|TRBJ2-7|TRBD2
TGTGCCAGCAGCTTACTTGGGACTAGCGGTTACGAGCAGTACTTC
CASSLLGTSGYEQYF
>TRBV12-3/TRBV12-4|few|TRBJ1-5|TRBD1
TGTGCCAGCAGTCCACAGGGGGCAGCCTCTGGGCAGCCCCAGCATTTT
CASSPQGAASGQPQHF
>TRBV7-2|few|TRBJ2-3|TRBD2
TGTGCCAGCAGCAAAACTAGCGGCCTTAGCACAGATACGCAGTATTTT
CASSKTSGLSTDTQYF
>TRBV7-9|few|TRBJ2-2|NA
TGTGCCAGCAGCTTGGGGCACACCGGGGAGCTGTTTTTT
CASSLGHTGELFF
>TRBV20-1|few|TRBJ2-3|TRBD2
TGCAGTGCTAGATCCCCATTAGCGGGCGGCACAGATACGCAGTATTTT
CSARSPLAGGTDTQYF
>TRBV20-1|few|TRBJ2-7|NA
TGCAGTGCTAGAGATTTGACGGGGACCTCCTACGAGCAGTACTTC
CSARDLTGTSYEQYF
>TRBV20-1|NA|TRBJ2-7|NA
TGCAGTACCAACCCCAATTGGTCGGGGGGCGGGAGCCACGAGCAGTACTTC
CSTNPNWSGGGSHEQYF
>TRBV5-6|few|TRBJ2-7|NA
TGTGCCAGCAGCGAAGAGGTTCGACAGCCGCCCTACGAGCAGTACTTC
CASSEEVRQPPYEQYF
>TRBV3-1|many|TRBJ2-3|NA
TGTGCCAGCAGCCAAAATCCCGGAGATACGCAGTATTTT
CASSQNPGDTQYF
>TRBV7-9|few|TRBJ1-1|NA
TGTGCCAGCAACTACTTTGAGGAAGAAGCTTTCTTT
CASNYFEEEAFF
>TRBV11-3|NA|TRBJ2-1|NA
TGTGCCAGCAGCTTGGGGCGGGGCGGGACCTACAATGAGCAGTTCTTC
CASSLGRGGTYNEQFF
>TRBV10-3|NA|TRBJ1-1|NA
TGTGCCAACAGTGAGCTGGGGATCACTGAAGCTTTCTTT
CANSELGITEAFF
>TRBV10-3|few|TRBJ2-4|NA
TGTGCCATCAGTGAGTCGAGTCTAGCCCCGAAGGGCTTC
CAISESSLAPKGF
>TRBV5-1|many|TRBJ2-3|NA
TGCGCCAGCAGCCGCTACGGGAGTTCAGATACGCAGTATTTT
CASSRYGSSDTQYF
>TRBV12-3/TRBV12-4|NA|TRBJ2-2|TRBD1
TGTGCCAGCAGTTTGGAGACAGGGATCACCGGGGAGCTGTTTTTT
CASSLETGITGELFF
>TRBV20-1|NA|TRBJ2-5|NA
TGCAGTGCTAGAGATGTGCGGCATCAAGAGACCCAGTACTTC
CSARDVRHQETQYF
>TRBV20-1|few|TRBJ1-5|TRBD1
TGCAGTGCTAAAGGACAGGGGCTTTATAGCAATCAGCCCCAGCATTTT
CSAKGQGLYSNQPQHF
>TRBV24-1|few|TRBJ2-1|TRBD1
TGTGCCACCAGTGATGCGACAGGGGACGTTTTGGGGAGTCGGTACAATGAGCAGTTCTTC
CATSDATGDVLGSRYNEQFF
>TRBV12-3/TRBV12-4|few|TRBJ2-4|NA
TGTGCCAGCAGTAAGCTAGCCAAAAACATTCAGTACTTC
CASSKLAKNIQYF
>TRBV7-9|few|TRBJ2-7|TRBD2
TGTGCCAGCAGCTTACGGACTAGCGGGAGGCTGCTTGACGAGCAGTACTTC
CASSLRTSGRLLDEQYF